This T cell receptor beta chain is drawn from a study of blood T cells in healthy people across ages. The authors ran a second PCR of roughly 6 to 12 cycles using a sample-barcoded 5' primer and a J-beta primer mix. TCRdb fed the 5' RACE reads into MiXCR, producing one record per CDR3 protein. The sample holds over 1,500,000 distinct CDR3 sequences, 35% to 50% seen once. PBMCs, at least 6.5 million per sample, were isolated. Germline V gives CDR1 DFQATT, CDR2 SNEGSKA (reference sequence). V gave up 3 bases and J gave up 5 bases, with 13 bases separating them. The CDR3 extends over 13 amino acids. This sequence was found in a human donor in good health. The sample was blood. The chain links TRBV20-1 to TRBJ1-1; weak D call: TRBD1 (6 bases). CDR3 loop: CSASGGAGTEAFF. Written as DNA, the CDR3 is TGCAGTGCTAGTGGGGGGGCTGGGACTGAAGCTTTCTTT.